One sample yielded the 25 T cell receptor beta chains listed below, sequenced in a study of regulatory T cells in long-lasting Graves disease. Construction of TCR beta libraries relied on iRepertoire HTBI primers and on Arm-PCR targeting CDR3 regions. MiXCR, run by TCRdb on the multiplex PCR reads, gives a single entry per CDR3 protein. Of under 300,000 distinct CDR3 sequences detected, 18% appear once; the ten largest clones hold 12% to 15%. Regarding time point: newly diagnosed GD, antithyroid drugs for less than 3 months. The TCR library was made from RNA extracted from PBMCs. The same specimen was also included in a second study, on T cells in Graves' hyperthyroidism and ophthalmopathy.

The material sequenced was peripheral blood mononuclear cells (PBMCs), taken at new diagnosis, from a patient treated with antithyroid drugs. The receptor source for this set is a woman in her thirties with Graves disease.

This clonotype was recorded a few times. The CDR3 sequence: CASSEVGGGESISGYGYTF. CDR3 nucleotide sequence: TGTGCCAGCAGTGAAGTCGGGGGGGGCGAGTCGATAAGCGGATATGGCTACACCTTC. The V gene is TRBV6-2 or TRBV6-3, the J gene TRBJ1-2; D is perhaps TRBD1 (6 bases). Per the germline V gene, CDR1 is MNHEY and CDR2 is SVGEGT. The CDR3 contains 19 residues. Trimming cost V 5 bases and J 5 bases, with 30 bases left between them.

This clonotype was detected ten times or more. The chain uses TRBV6-1 and TRBJ1-3; D not resolved. Trimming took off 3 bases at V and 0 bases at J, with 9 bases between the two ends. CDR1 MNHNS and CDR2 SASEGT come from the germline V gene. CDR3 length: 15 residues. CDR3 amino acids: CASSDRLDSGNTIYF. As DNA, the CDR3 is TGTGCCAGCAGTGACCGCCTAGACTCTGGAAACACCATATATTTT.

There are many counts of this clonotype. J is TRBJ1-2 and V is TRBV27, with D unclear. The germline V and J ends were trimmed by 3 bases and 4 bases, with 15 bases remaining between them. The CDR3 is 15 amino acids. Germline V CDR1 and CDR2: MNHEY, SMNVEV (reference sequence). CDR3 sequence: CASSFMVGSVYGYTF. CDR3 nucleotide sequence: TGTGCCAGCAGTTTTATGGTGGGGAGCGTCTATGGCTACACCTTC.

A few counts support this clonotype. The chain is built from TRBV7-6 and TRBJ1-1, with 7 bases that match TRBD1. The CDR3 sequence is 16 residues long. V trimming: 5 bases; J trimming: 0 bases; junction bases outside the gene matches: 9. Per the germline V gene, CDR1 is SGHVS and CDR2 is FNYEAQ. CDR3 coding DNA: TGTGCCAGCAGCCCCCCAGGGGGGGCCCTGAACACTGAAGCTTTCTTT. As protein: CASSPPGGALNTEAFF.

This clonotype was seen repeatedly, ten times or more. V is TRBV6-1 and J is TRBJ2-1; D not resolved. Germline CDR1 reads MNHNS; CDR2 reads SASEGT. Trimming pared 6 bases from V and 5 bases from J, leaving 8 bases between. This CDR3 is 12 amino acids long. The CDR3 DNA is TGTGCCAGCAGAAGAACGAACAATGAGCAGTTCTTC. Its translation is CASRRTNNEQFF.

This clonotype was found many times. This chain uses TRBV4-1 with TRBJ2-3; possibly TRBD1 for D (5 bases). V gave up 1 base and J gave up 5 bases, with 13 bases separating them. Germline V gene lookup returns CDR1 MGHRA and CDR2 YSYEKL. CDR3 size: 15 residues. The CDR3 here is CASSQGGSSIDTQYF. CDR3 coding DNA: TGCGCCAGCAGCCAAGGGGGCTCCTCGATAGATACGCAGTATTTT.

This clonotype came up a few times. V usage is TRBV7-9 and J usage is TRBJ2-7; TRBD1 is a possible D gene (5 bases). Trimming removed 4 bases at V and 2 bases at J, with 12 bases between. This CDR3 contains 14 residues. Germline V gene data show CDR1 as SEHNR and CDR2 as FQNEAQ (reference sequence). In DNA, the CDR3 is TGTGCCAGCAGCTCAGGACATCTACCCTACGAGCAGTACTTC. Its translation is CASSSGHLPYEQYF.

In this sample, this clonotype turned up many times. The rearrangement uses TRBV20-1 and TRBJ1-6; 8 nucleotides align to TRBD1. V was clipped by 0 bases and J by 1 base; unmatched bases: 2. The CDR3 runs 16 residues. CDR1 is DFQATT and CDR2 is SNEGSKA in the germline V gene (reference sequence). The chain's CDR3 is CSARETGASYNSPLHF. CDR3 nucleotide sequence: TGCAGTGCTAGAGAGACAGGGGCGTCCTATAATTCACCCCTCCACTTT.

This clonotype was counted ten times or more. This chain connects TRBV6-1 to TRBJ2-2; D is ambiguous. Germline CDR1 and CDR2: MNHNS and SASEGT. Trimming pared 10 bases from V and 0 bases from J, leaving 9 bases between. CDR3 length equals 13 residues. In nucleotides, the CDR3 is TGTGCCATCAAAGAAACGAACACCGGGGAGCTGTTTTTT. Amino acids: CAIKETNTGELFF.

This clonotype was counted many times. The rearrangement joins TRBV9 to TRBJ2-2, with TRBD1 matching over 7 bases. Germline V gene data show CDR1 as SGDLS and CDR2 as YYNGEE. V trimming: 0 bases; J trimming: 1 base; junction bases outside the gene matches: 0. The CDR3 loop spans 15 amino acids. DNA for the CDR3: TGTGCCAGCAGCGTAGGGACAGGGAACACCGGGGAGCTGTTTTTT. This translates into CASSVGTGNTGELFF.

This clonotype was seen ten or more times. The J gene is TRBJ2-1, the V gene TRBV10-2; 12 positions agree with TRBD1. With V trimmed by 1 base and J by 6 bases, 4 bases remained unmatched. CDR1 WSHSY and CDR2 SAAADI come from the germline V gene. The CDR3 runs to 16 residues. CDR3 bases: TGCGCCAGCAGTGAGTGGGGACAGGGGGCTCCCAATGAGCAGTTCTTC. Amino acids: CASSEWGQGAPNEQFF.

The V call is TRBV19, the J call TRBJ1-2, with D unresolved. CDR1 and CDR2 (germline): LNHDA, SQIVND (reference sequence). CDR3 length equals 15 residues. Trimming pared 5 bases from V and 2 bases from J, leaving 15 bases between. In nucleotides, the CDR3 is TGTGCCAGTAGTTCCGACCATTGGGCAAACTATGGCTACACCTTC. Translation gives CASSSDHWANYGYTF.

The chain employs TRBV20-1 and TRBJ2-7; 7 nucleotides line up with TRBD1. CDR1 and CDR2 (germline): DFQATT, SNEGSKA (reference sequence). Germline trimming cut 6 bases from V and 1 base from J; bases unmatched to any gene: 9. The CDR3 runs to 14 residues. The CDR3 loop reads CSARGQDASYEQYF. The CDR3 region has the DNA TGCAGTGCCCGTGGACAGGACGCTTCCTACGAGCAGTACTTC.

The sample holds many counts of this clonotype. J is TRBJ2-2 and V is TRBV7-2; the D gene is possibly TRBD1 (5 bases). Germline V CDR1 and CDR2: SGHTA, FQGNSA. CDR3 length: 13 residues. Trimming shortened V by 6 bases and J by 5 bases, and 10 bases separated the two germline ends. CDR3 DNA: TGTGCCAGCAGAACAGGTGTAACCGGGGAGCTGTTTTTT. Encoded protein: CASRTGVTGELFF.

The rearrangement joins TRBV7-2 to TRBJ1-2; 9 nucleotides line up with TRBD1. V gave up 6 bases and J gave up 7 bases; unmatched junction bases: 9. Per germline, CDR1 SGHTA and CDR2 FQGNSA. The CDR3 spans 14 residues. CDR3 sequence reads: CASRTGTGLSGYTF. CDR3 bases: TGTGCCAGCAGGACCGGGACAGGGCTCTCTGGCTACACCTTC.

This clonotype was recorded at least ten times. The rearrangement joins TRBV11-2 to TRBJ1-5; no definite D call. Germline CDR1 and CDR2: SGHAT and FQNNGV. Trimming stripped 4 bases from V and 6 bases from J, with 13 bases between. The CDR3 runs 14 residues. CDR3 nucleotides: TGTGCCAGCAGCTCTAGCGCGGGAGGTCAGCCCCAGCATTTT. This codes for CASSSSAGGQPQHF.

This clonotype has at least ten counts. The chain is built from TRBV5-1 and TRBJ2-1; no clear D gene. V was pared by 0 bases and J by 8 bases, with 6 bases between. Germline V gene sequence: CDR1 SGHRS, CDR2 YFSETQ. CDR3 length: 12 residues. This CDR3 is CASSLVGHEQFF. The CDR3 DNA reads TGCGCCAGCAGCTTGGTGGGTCATGAGCAGTTCTTC.

This clonotype was observed many times. V gene TRBV5-1 combines with J gene TRBJ2-1; D is possibly TRBD1 (6 bases). V was shortened by 0 bases and J by 3 bases, with 10 bases between the two germline ends. This CDR3 is built from 15 residues. CDR1 is SGHRS and CDR2 is YFSETQ in the germline V gene. The CDR3 coding sequence is TGCGCCAGCAGCTTGGACGGGACAAGCTACAATGAGCAGTTCTTC. Translating it yields CASSLDGTSYNEQFF.

In this sample, this clonotype turned up many times. This sequence joins TRBV6-1 and TRBJ2-1; 11 bases map to TRBD2. The CDR3 loop spans 14 amino acids. V lost 6 bases and J lost 10; bases outside the gene matches: 8. The germline CDR1 and CDR2 sequences are MNHNS and SASEGT. The chain's CDR3 is CASRDSGGAREQFF. DNA of the CDR3: TGTGCCAGCAGGGATAGCGGGGGGGCGCGGGAGCAGTTCTTC.

This clonotype occurred many times. The chain carries TRBV3-1 and TRBJ2-3; 8 nucleotides agree with TRBD2. From germline, CDR1 is LGHDT and CDR2 YNNKEL (reference sequence). This CDR3 has 15 amino acids. The V and J ends lost 4 bases and 6 bases, in that order; junction bases with no gene match: 9. This chain's CDR3 is CASSPGYSGADTQYF. DNA for the CDR3: TGTGCCAGCAGCCCGGGATATAGCGGGGCGGATACGCAGTATTTT.

This clonotype occurred many times. The rearrangement uses TRBV7-2 and TRBJ2-3; no clear D. The CDR3 is 13 amino acids. In germline, CDR1 is SGHTA, CDR2 FQGNSA. The ends were cut back, 6 bases at V and 3 bases at J, with 10 bases in the middle. This CDR3 is CASSFGGTDTQYF. DNA of the CDR3: TGTGCCAGCAGTTTCGGTGGGACAGATACGCAGTATTTT. The full variable domain, completed using reference TRBV7-2 and TRBJ2-3, is GAGVSQSPSNKVTEKGKDVELRCDPISGHTALYWYRQSLGQGLEFLIYFQGNSAPDKSGLPSDRFSAERTGGSVSTLTIQRTQQEDSAVYLCASSFGGTDTQYFGPGTRLTVL.

This chain joins TRBV12-3 or TRBV12-4 and TRBJ2-5; 10 bases map to TRBD2. J lost 3 bases, V lost 1 base, and 8 bases had no gene match. The CDR3 is made up of 17 amino acids. The CDR3 reads CASSLGRLAGEEETQYF. The CDR3, as DNA: TGTGCCAGCAGTTTAGGCCGTCTAGCGGGGGAAGAAGAGACCCAGTACTTC.

This clonotype was recorded many times. The chain employs TRBV7-9 and TRBJ2-7, with 9 bases identical to TRBD2. V gave up 5 bases and J gave up 5 bases; unmatched junction bases: 10. This CDR3 contains 15 residues. The germline gives CDR1 SEHNR, CDR2 FQNEAQ (reference sequence). CDR3 region: CASSGGLASTDEQYF. The CDR3, as DNA: TGTGCCAGCAGCGGGGGACTAGCAAGCACCGACGAGCAGTACTTC. Based on the CDR3 plus reference TRBV7-9 and TRBJ2-7, the full variable domain is DTGVSQNPRHKITKRGQNVTFRCDPISEHNRLYWYRQTLGQGPEFLTYFQNEAQLEKSRLLSDRFSAERPKGSFSTLEIQRTEQGDSAMYLCASSGGLASTDEQYFGPGTRLTVT.

This clonotype was observed many times. The genes are TRBV19 and TRBJ1-2; unclear D gene. V was clipped by 6 bases and J by 1 base, with 6 bases between them. The CDR3 sequence is 12 residues long. Germline CDR1 reads LNHDA; CDR2 reads SQIVND (reference sequence). The CDR3 is CASRKGNYGYTF. CDR3 coding DNA: TGTGCCAGTAGAAAGGGTAACTATGGCTACACCTTC.

On this clonotype itself: Just one base apart from a much larger clone, this may be a read error. The V and J genes are TRBV2 and TRBJ2-3; 8 nucleotides align to TRBD1. The DNA end lines up better with TRBJ2-5; the J call may be wrong. This CDR3 has 14 amino acids. Germline loops: CDR1 SNHLY, CDR2 FYNNEI. CDR3 protein: CASSGTGSGEAQYF. Here the CDR3 DNA reads TGTGCCAGCAGTGGGACAGGGTCAGGGGAGGCCCAGTACTTC.